Detailed here is one T cell receptor (beta chain). The data were taken from a study of neoadjuvant anti-PD-1 for oral cavity cancer. Six replicates per PBMC sample, mostly from about 460 ng of genomic DNA. Data came from immunoSEQ multiplex PCR; TCRdb stores just in-frame clones and leaves some out. The sample carries about 9,900 clones, around 66% recorded once. Time point reported: after neoadjuvant nivolumab, at surgical resection. V lost 5 bases, J lost 0 bases, and 16 bases lay in between. Germline assignment: CDR1 SGHTA and CDR2 FQGTGA. There are 16 residues in the CDR3. The sample was PBMCs, taken after nivolumab (anti-PD-1) treatment. This clonotype was sampled from a person aged 35-79 years with oral cavity squamous cell carcinoma. J is TRBJ1-1 and V is TRBV7-3; no reliable D call. CDR3 nucleotides: TGTGCCAGCAGCCCCCTAGGAATTAGAATGAACACTGAAGCTTTCTTT. Amino acid sequence: CASSPLGIRMNTEAFF.